This T cell receptor (beta chain) emerged from a study of shared clonotypes between healthy human individuals (dated by TCRdb to 2019 to 2021). In terms of the full investigation: The cohort comprised a couple of women and a few men aged 18 to 49 years. For each donor, CD4 naive and CD4 memory were each given three plates, CD8 naive was given two plates, and CD8 memory was given one plate. To estimate repertoire size and how much clonotype sharing occurs between individuals, the study deeply sequenced the blood TCR repertoires of five healthy adults. To increase sequencing depth and limit assay-specific biases, different laboratories used diverse techniques to prepare libraries and sequence TCR repertoires. Per donor, leukapheresis produced somewhere between about 0.94 and 9.5 billion PBMCs. Results and caveats for the whole study, not just this receptor: Because the study included a small number of donors, the genetic and exposure-history diversity represented was limited. Even with the large sequencing depth, rarefaction of the sorted-subset datasets indicated that sequencing was incomplete. Sharing across a handful of donors was observed for approximately 5% of naive CD4, 3% to 3.5% of naive CD8, over 2% of memory CD4, and about 0.4% of memory CD8 clonotypes. Sampling was restricted to blood, and TCR repertoires in tissue are likely to differ from TCR repertoires in blood. Pairwise subsampling indicated that sequencing depth was expected to affect the degree of clonotype sharing among donors. Naive subsets generally had larger estimated clonotype richness than memory subsets. Compared with non-shared clonotypes, the clonotypes found in all four sorted-subset donors had higher generation probabilities.

The donors were healthy, HIV-negative adults with no recently reported acute infections or vaccinations. Every donor was a Caucasian adult living in Nashville, Tennessee, USA. CD4+ T cells were enriched through magnetic negative selection, after which naive cells were positively selected on CD45RA and the remaining negative fraction served as the memory subset. Blood was collected by leukapheresis, and PBMCs were isolated by Ficoll-Histopaque density gradient centrifugation and then cryopreserved in liquid nitrogen vapor phase. Analytical flow cytometry was used to check the purity and quantity of every magnetically sorted T cell population. Genomic DNA was isolated from every sorted fraction and measured by UV absorbance on a Nanodrop 2000c. The CDR3, from cysteine to phenylalanine, totals 13 residues. The DNA shown is the 39-base CDR3, in frame from base 1. Sequences MDHEN (CDR1) and SYDVKM (CDR2) are obtained from the germline V gene. V sheds 3 bases and J sheds 6 bases, leaving 6 bases between their ends.

Concerning this clone itself: Its target antigen remains unknown. Base qualities are not at hand, and no much larger clone is one base apart.

Using the deep immunoSEQ assay, TCR CDR3 regions were amplified from genomic DNA by multiplex PCR. For each cell subset, the extracted genomic DNA was distributed evenly across all wells of several immunoSEQ 96-well plates, and each plate served as one replicate. For sorted subsets, roughly 200 ng of genomic DNA, equivalent to 25,000 to 35,000 T cell genomes, went into each replicate PCR. Purified libraries were quantified with a Qubit 3.0 fluorometer, sized on a Bioanalyzer 2100, and re-quantified with the KAPA Library Quantification kit. Every immunoSEQ 96-well plate was sequenced on a dedicated single-read 150-cycle Illumina NextSeq 550 flow cell. From the authors' description of their analysis: The immunoSEQ output contained only junctional sequences without quality scores, so filtering could not match that applied to full-length reads. Sequences were annotated with PyIR, a Python wrapper for IgBLAST v1.9, and V/J genes and CDR3 were assigned using IMGT germline references. Reads with weak V/J assignments (E-value above 1e-6), missing CDR3, stop codons, out-of-frame junctions, or ambiguous translated residues were removed. V3J clonotypes were defined by identical inferred V gene, J gene, and CDR3 amino acid sequence. Percentage overlap between repertoires was calculated by dividing the number of shared unique clonotypes by the size of the smaller repertoire. Three approaches were used to assess repertoire richness: RTK rarefaction, the Chao1 estimator, and Recon v2.1 estimates of unobserved clonotypes. For all TCRbeta clonotypes obtained by the gDNA method from a few donors, generation probabilities were computed with OLGA. This is the immuneACCESS table as TCRdb keeps it, with only in-frame sequences that have V and J called. A part of the clones is gone; compared with another copy, unresolved V genes explain less than half, and the rest is unexplained. That table supplies the V and J calls and clone size; D and trimming were determined from the DNA. The sample table holds more than 900,000 clones, of which 70% to 80% were seen once. More than 0.55% of the sample is in the top ten clones.

This receptor was obtained from a man aged 18 to 30 in good health. Some clones in this sample may be carry-over from other donors' samples. The material sequenced was memory CD4+ T cells from PBMCs. In light of the paper, this sample's cell subset or site label describes: CD45RA-negative fraction. This chain joins TRBV28 to TRBJ1-6; no D gene call is confident. The DNA sequence reads TGTGCCAGCAGTTTGGACGCTAATTCACCCCTCCACTTT. Its translation is CASSLDANSPLHF.